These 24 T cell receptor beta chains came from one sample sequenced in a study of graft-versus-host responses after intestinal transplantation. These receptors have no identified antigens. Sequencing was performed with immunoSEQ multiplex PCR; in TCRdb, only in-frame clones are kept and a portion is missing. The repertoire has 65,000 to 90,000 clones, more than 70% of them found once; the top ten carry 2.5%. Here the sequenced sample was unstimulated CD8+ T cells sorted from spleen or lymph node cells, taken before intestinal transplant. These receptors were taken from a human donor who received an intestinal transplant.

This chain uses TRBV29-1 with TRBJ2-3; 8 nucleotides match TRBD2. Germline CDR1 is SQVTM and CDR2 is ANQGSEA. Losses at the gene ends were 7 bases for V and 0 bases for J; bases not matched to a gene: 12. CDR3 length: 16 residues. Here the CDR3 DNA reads TGCAGCGCTGCGGGGGGCCCTACGTTTAGCACAGATACGCAGTATTTT. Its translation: CSAAGGPTFSTDTQYF.

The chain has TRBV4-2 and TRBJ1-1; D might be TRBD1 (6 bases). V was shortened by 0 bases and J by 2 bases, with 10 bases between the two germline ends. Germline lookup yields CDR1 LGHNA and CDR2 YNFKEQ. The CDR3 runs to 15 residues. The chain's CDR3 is CASSQDQGPNTEAFF. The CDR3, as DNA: TGTGCCAGCAGCCAAGATCAGGGGCCCAACACTGAAGCTTTCTTT.

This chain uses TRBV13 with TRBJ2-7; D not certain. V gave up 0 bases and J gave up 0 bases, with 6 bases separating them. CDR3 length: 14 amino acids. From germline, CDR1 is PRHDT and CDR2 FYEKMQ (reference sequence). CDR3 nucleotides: TGTGCCAGCAGCTTAGGCCTAGGCTCCTACGAGCAGTACTTC. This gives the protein CASSLGLGSYEQYF.

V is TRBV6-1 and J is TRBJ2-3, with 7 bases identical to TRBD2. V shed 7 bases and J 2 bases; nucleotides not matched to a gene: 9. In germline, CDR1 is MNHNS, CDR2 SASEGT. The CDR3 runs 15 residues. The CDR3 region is CASTNRGGNTDTQYF. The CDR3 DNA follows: TGTGCCAGCACTAACCGCGGGGGAAACACAGATACGCAGTATTTT.

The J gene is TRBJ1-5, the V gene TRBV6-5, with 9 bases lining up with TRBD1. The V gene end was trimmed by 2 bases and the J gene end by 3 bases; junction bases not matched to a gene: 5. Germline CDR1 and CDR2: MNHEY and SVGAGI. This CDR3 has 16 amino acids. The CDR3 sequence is CASSYGRDRDNQPQHF. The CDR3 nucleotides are TGTGCCAGCAGTTACGGGCGGGACAGGGACAATCAGCCCCAGCATTTT.

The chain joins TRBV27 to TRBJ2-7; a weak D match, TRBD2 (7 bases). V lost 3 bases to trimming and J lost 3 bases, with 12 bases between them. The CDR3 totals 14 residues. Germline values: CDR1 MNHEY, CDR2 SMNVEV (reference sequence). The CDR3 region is CASSFGGGLYEQYF. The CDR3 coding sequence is TGTGCCAGCAGTTTTGGGGGGGGGCTCTACGAGCAGTACTTC.

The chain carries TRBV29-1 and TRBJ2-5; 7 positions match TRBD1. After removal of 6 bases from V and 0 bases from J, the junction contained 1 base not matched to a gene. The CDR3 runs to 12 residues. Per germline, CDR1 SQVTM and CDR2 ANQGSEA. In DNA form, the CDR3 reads TGCAGCGTCGACAGGGACCAAGAGACCCAGTACTTC. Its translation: CSVDRDQETQYF.

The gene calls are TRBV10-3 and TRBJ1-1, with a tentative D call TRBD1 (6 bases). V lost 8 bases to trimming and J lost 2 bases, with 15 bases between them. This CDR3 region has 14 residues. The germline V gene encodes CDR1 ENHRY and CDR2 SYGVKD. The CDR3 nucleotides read TGTGCCATCGGAGGACAGCCGCGTAACACTGAAGCTTTCTTT. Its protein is CAIGGQPRNTEAFF.

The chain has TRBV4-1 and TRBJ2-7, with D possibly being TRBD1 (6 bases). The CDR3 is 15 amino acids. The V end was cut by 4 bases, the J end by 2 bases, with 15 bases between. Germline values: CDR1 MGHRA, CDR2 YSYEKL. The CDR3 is CASSPGQTSAYEQYF. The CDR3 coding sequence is TGCGCCAGCAGCCCGGGACAAACGAGCGCCTACGAGCAGTACTTC.

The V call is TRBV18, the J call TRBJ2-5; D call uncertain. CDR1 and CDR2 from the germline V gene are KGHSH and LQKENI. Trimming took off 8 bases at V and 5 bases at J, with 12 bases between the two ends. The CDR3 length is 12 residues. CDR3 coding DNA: TGTGCCAGCCGGGTCGAAGGCGAGACCCAGTACTTC. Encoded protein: CASRVEGETQYF.

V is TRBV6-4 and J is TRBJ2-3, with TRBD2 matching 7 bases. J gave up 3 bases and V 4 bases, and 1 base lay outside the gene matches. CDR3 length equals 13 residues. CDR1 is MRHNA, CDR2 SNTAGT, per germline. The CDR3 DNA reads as TGTGCCAGCAGTGTGGGGGGGACAGATACGCAGTATTTT. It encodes CASSVGGTDTQYF.

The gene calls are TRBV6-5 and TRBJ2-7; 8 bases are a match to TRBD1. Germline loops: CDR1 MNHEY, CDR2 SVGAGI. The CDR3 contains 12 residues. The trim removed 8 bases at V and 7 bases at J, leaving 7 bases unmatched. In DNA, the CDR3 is TGTGCCAGCGCAGGGGGCGAAGGGGAGCAGTACTTC. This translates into CASAGGEGEQYF.

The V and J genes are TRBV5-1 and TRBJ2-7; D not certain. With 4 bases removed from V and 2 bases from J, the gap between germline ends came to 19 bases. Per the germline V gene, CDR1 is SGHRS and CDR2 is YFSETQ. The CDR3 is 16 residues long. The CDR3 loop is CASSLGHTMNTYEQYF. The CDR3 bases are TGCGCCAGCAGCCTAGGCCACACAATGAATACCTACGAGCAGTACTTC.

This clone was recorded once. The CDR3 reads CASRAYSGQPQETQYF. CDR3 nucleotides: TGTGCCAGCAGAGCATACTCGGGACAGCCCCAAGAGACCCAGTACTTC. This chain links TRBV27 with TRBJ2-5; 7 bases map to TRBD1. This CDR3 region has 16 residues. The germline CDR1 and CDR2 sequences are MNHEY and SMNVEV (reference sequence). J gave up 1 base and V 6 bases, and 11 bases lay outside the gene matches.

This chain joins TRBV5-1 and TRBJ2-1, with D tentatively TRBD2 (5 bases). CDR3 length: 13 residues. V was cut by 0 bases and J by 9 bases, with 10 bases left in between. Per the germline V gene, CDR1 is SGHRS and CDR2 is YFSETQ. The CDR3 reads CASSLVGNGEQFF. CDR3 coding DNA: TGCGCCAGCAGCTTGGTCGGGAACGGTGAGCAGTTCTTC.

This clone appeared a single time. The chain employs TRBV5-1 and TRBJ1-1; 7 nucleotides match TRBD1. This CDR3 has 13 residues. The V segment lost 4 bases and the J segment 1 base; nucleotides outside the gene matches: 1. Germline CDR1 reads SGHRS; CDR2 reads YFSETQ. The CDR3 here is CASSRQGNTEAFF. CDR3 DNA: TGCGCCAGCAGCCGACAGGGGAACACTGAAGCTTTCTTT.

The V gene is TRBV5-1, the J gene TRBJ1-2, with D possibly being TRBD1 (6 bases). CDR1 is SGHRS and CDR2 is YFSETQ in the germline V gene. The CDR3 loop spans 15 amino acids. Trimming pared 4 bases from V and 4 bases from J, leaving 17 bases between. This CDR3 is CASSPGRDKLYGYTF. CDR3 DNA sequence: TGCGCCAGCAGCCCGGGCCGGGACAAACTCTATGGCTACACCTTC. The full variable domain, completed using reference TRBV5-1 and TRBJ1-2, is KAGVTQTPRYLIKTRGQQVTLSCSPISGHRSVSWYQQTPGQGLQFLFEYFSETQRNKGNFPGRFSGRQFSNSRSEMNVSTLELGDSALYLCASSPGRDKLYGYTFGSGTRLTVV.

CDR3 nucleotide sequence: TGTGCCAGCAGTTTATGGAGAGGGTTGGCCTACGAGCAGTACTTC. Translation: CASSLWRGLAYEQYF. The gene calls are TRBV27 and TRBJ2-7, with D possibly matching TRBD2 (5 bases). CDR1 is MNHEY, CDR2 SMNVEV, per germline (reference sequence). The V gene lost 1 base and the J gene lost 2 bases, with 12 bases spanning the gap. There are 15 residues in the CDR3.

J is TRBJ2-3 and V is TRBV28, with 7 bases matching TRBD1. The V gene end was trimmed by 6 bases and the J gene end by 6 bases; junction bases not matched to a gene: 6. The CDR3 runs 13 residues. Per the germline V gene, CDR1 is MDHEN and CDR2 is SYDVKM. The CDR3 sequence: CASSLDRTDTQYF. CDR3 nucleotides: TGTGCCAGCAGCTTGGACAGGACCGATACGCAGTATTTT.

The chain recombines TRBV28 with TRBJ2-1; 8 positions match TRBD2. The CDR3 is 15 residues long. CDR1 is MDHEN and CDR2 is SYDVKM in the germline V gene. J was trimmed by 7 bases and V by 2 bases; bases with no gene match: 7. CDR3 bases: TGTGCCAGCAGTTTACGTGCCGGGGGGGTGAATGAGCAGTTCTTC. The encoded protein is CASSLRAGGVNEQFF.

The CDR3 spells CASWEESSYNEQFF. CDR3 nucleotides: TGTGCCAGCTGGGAGGAGAGCTCCTACAATGAGCAGTTCTTC. The chain combines TRBV2 with TRBJ2-1, with D perhaps matching TRBD2 (6 bases). This CDR3 has 14 amino acids. V was trimmed by 8 bases and J by 0 bases, leaving 11 bases between them. Looked up from germline, CDR1 is SNHLY and CDR2 is FYNNEI.

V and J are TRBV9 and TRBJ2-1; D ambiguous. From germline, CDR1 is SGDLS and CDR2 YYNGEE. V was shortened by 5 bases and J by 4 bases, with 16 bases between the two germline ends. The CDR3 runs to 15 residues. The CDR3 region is CASSPNDLTYNEQFF. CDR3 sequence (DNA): TGTGCCAGCAGTCCTAATGACCTGACTTACAATGAGCAGTTCTTC.

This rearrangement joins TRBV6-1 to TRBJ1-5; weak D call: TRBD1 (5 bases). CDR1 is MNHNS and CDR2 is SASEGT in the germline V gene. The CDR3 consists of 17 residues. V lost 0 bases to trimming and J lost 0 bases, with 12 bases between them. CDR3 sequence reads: CASSEAPGSYSNQPQHF. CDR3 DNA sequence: TGTGCCAGCAGTGAAGCGCCAGGGTCCTATAGCAATCAGCCCCAGCATTTT.

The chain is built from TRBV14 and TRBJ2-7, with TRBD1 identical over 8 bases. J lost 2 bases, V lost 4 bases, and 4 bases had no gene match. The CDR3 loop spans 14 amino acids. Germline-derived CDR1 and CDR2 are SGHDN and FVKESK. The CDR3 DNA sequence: TGTGCCAGCAGCCCCGGGACAGGCCCCTACGAGCAGTACTTC. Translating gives CASSPGTGPYEQYF.